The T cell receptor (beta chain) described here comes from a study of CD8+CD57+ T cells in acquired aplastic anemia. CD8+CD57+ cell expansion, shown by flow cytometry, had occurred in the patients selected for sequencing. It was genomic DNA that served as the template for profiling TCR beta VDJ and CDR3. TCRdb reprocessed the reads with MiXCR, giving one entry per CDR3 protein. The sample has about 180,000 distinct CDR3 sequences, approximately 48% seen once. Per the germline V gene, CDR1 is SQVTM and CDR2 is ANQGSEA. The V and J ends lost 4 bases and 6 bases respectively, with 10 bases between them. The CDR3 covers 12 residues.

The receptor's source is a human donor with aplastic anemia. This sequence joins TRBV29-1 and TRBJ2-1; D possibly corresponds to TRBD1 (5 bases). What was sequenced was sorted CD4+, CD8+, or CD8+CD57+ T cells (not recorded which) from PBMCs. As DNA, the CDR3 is TGCAGCGTTGTTGGCAGGGCCAATGAGCAGTTCTTC. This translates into CSVVGRANEQFF.